The T cell receptor beta chain under discussion was sequenced for a study of memory CD4+ T cells and cytomegalovirus serostatus. With 0 bases removed from V and 1 base from J, the gap between germline ends came to 9 bases. There are 15 residues in the CDR3. The V gene's germline CDR1 is MNHEY and CDR2 SMNVEV (reference sequence). Single viable CD3+CD4+CD8-CD45RO+ cells were sorted as the memory CD4+ T cells. After thawing, CD4+ T cells were positively selected. Sequencing was performed with immunoSEQ multiplex PCR; in TCRdb, only in-frame clones are kept and a portion is missing. The repertoire holds about 31,000 clones, with about three quarters as singletons. This clone occurred a few times.

This TCR derives from an adult in good health and CMV-seronegative. Some clones in this sample may be carry-over from other donors' samples. The chain couples TRBV27 to TRBJ1-1; no definite D call. The sequencing sample was made of memory CD4+ T cells from blood. The DNA for the CDR3 is TGTGCCAGCAGTTTATCCTGGGAGACGAACACTGAAGCTTTCTTT. Translated: CASSLSWETNTEAFF.